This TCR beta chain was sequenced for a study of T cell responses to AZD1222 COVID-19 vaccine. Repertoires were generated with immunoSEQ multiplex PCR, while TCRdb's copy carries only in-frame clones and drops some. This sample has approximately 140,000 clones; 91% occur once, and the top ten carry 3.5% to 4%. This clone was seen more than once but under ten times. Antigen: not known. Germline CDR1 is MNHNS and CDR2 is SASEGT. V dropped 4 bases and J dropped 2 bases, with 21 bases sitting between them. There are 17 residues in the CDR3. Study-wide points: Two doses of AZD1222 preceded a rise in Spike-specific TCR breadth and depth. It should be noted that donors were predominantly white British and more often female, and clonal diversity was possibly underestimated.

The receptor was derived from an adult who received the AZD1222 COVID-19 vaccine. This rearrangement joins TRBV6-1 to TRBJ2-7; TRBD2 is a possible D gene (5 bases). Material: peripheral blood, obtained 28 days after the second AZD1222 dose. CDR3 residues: CASSVRASSIPTYEQYF. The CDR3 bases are TGTGCCAGCAGTGTGAGAGCTAGCTCAATCCCCACCTACGAGCAGTACTTC.